This T cell receptor beta chain is from a study of shared clonotypes between healthy human individuals. Study-level points and caveats: The sampled material consisted only of blood, and tissue repertoires are likely to differ.

Libraries were prepared by immunoSEQ multiplex PCR; TCRdb keeps only in-frame clonotypes and omits some of them. The table has under 1 million clones, approximately 97% seen once. Naive CD8 populations comprised CD45RO-negative cells positively selected for CCR7, excluding terminally differentiated effector memory CD45RA+ cells. On this clone: The antigen is undetermined.

The TCR originated in a man in his thirties or forties in good health. Sequencing was done on a sample of naive CD8+ T cells sorted from blood.

CDR3 in amino acids: CASSASGVTQPQHF. As DNA, the CDR3 is TGTGCCAGCAGCGCGTCAGGCGTTACTCAGCCCCAGCATTTT. V is TRBV9 and J is TRBJ1-5; D gene ambiguous. V lost 3 bases, J lost 6 bases, and 13 bases lay in between. Germline V CDR1 and CDR2: SGDLS, YYNGEE. The CDR3 is 14 amino acids.